This entry features one T cell receptor beta chain sequence. Its matching antigen is unknown. The study ran its PCR with 60 Vbeta and 13 Jbeta primers. Profiled with immunoSEQ multiplex PCR; TCRdb holds only in-frame clones, not every one. The data hold approximately 200,000 clones, with roughly four fifths observed a single time. Germline CDR1 reads PRHDT; CDR2 reads FYEKMQ (reference sequence). There are 13 residues in the CDR3. Trimming pared 6 bases from V and 8 bases from J, leaving 16 bases between. This sample is part of a study of cytomegalovirus exposure and HLA in healthy donors. Study-level points and caveats: A later analysis showed that HLA-associated TCR beta chains had undergone more clonal expansion than equally common others. Earlier analysis yielded a pattern in which most TCR beta V segments were productive about 90% or about 30% of the time. In a later analysis, the majority of CMV-associated beta chains seemingly showed HLA restriction. Most likely, a cluster of highly shared sequence variants arose as a sequencing artifact.

The V and J genes are TRBV13 and TRBJ1-2; D may be TRBD1 (5 bases). The origin of this receptor is a girl aged 2-10 years in good health and CMV-seronegative. The sequenced sample consisted of PBMCs. CDR3 loop: CASSPGGGKGYTF. The CDR3 nucleotides read TGTGCCAGCAGTCCGGGGGGAGGGAAAGGCTACACCTTC.